Shown below are 13 T cell receptor beta chains from a single sample sequenced in a study of T-cell memory formation after mild COVID-19. Each CDR3 protein is one row after TCRdb ran MiXCR on the 5' RACE reads. Of hundreds of thousands of distinct CDR3 sequences in the sample, around a sixth were seen once. Sequencing input: PBMCs or a T cell subset sorted from them (not recorded which). Receptor source: an adult woman who had mild COVID-19 (a few samples of this study predate the infection). Cell type and time point are not known.

At least ten counts were recorded for this clonotype. The rearrangement links TRBV4-1 to TRBJ2-6; TRBD2 is a possible D gene (5 bases). The CDR3 runs to 16 residues. Germline V gene data show CDR1 as MGHRA and CDR2 as YSYEKL. V was shortened by 0 bases and J by 1 base, with 7 bases between the two germline ends. CDR3 sequence (DNA): TGCGCCAGCAGCCAAGACCGGGGATCTGGGGCCAACGTCCTGACTTTC. Amino acids: CASSQDRGSGANVLTF.

The chain employs TRBV24-1 and TRBJ2-1, with TRBD2 matching 8 bases. The ends lost 2 bases at V and 10 bases at J; junction bases unmatched: 9. The CDR3 runs to 15 residues. Germline CDR1 and CDR2: KGHDR and SFDVKD. Here the CDR3 reads CATSDSRTSSKEQFF. In DNA, the CDR3 is TGTGCCACCAGTGATTCGAGGACTAGCAGTAAGGAGCAGTTCTTC.

This clonotype was counted a few times. The CDR3 is CSARNRDRAGTEAFF. The CDR3 DNA follows: TGCAGTGCTAGAAACCGGGACAGGGCCGGCACTGAAGCTTTCTTT. The rearrangement links TRBV20-1 to TRBJ1-1; 9 bases line up with TRBD1. The CDR3 is made up of 15 amino acids. The germline gives CDR1 DFQATT, CDR2 SNEGSKA (reference sequence). The ends lost 2 bases at V and 4 bases at J; junction bases unmatched: 8.

The sample holds many counts of this clonotype. The V and J genes are TRBV7-3 and TRBJ2-1, with D perhaps matching TRBD1 (5 bases). This CDR3 is built from 16 residues. V dropped 2 bases and J dropped 4 bases, with 15 bases sitting between them. CDR1 and CDR2 from the germline V gene are SGHTA and FQGTGA. The DNA for the CDR3 is TGTGCCAGCAGCTTAGAAGGCCCCAGGGAATACAATGAGCAGTTCTTC. This codes for CASSLEGPREYNEQFF.

The chain uses TRBV5-1 and TRBJ1-1; D unresolved. Germline values: CDR1 SGHRS, CDR2 YFSETQ. V lost 0 bases, J lost 1 base, and 10 bases lay in between. The CDR3 is made up of 15 amino acids. The CDR3 here is CASSLVGSENTEAFF. The CDR3 DNA is TGCGCCAGCAGCTTGGTGGGAAGCGAGAACACTGAAGCTTTCTTT.

There are a few counts of this clonotype. The rearrangement uses TRBV25-1 and TRBJ2-2, with D possibly TRBD2 on 6 matching bases. The CDR3 extends over 15 amino acids. The V end lost 5 bases, the J end lost 1 base, and 11 bases lay between the germline ends. Germline CDR1 reads MGHDK; CDR2 reads SYGVNS. This chain's CDR3 is CASSLSGGNTGELFF. CDR3 in DNA: TGTGCCAGCAGTCTCTCCGGGGGGAACACCGGGGAGCTGTTTTTT. The whole variable domain, remainder taken from reference TRBV25-1 and TRBJ2-2, is EADIYQTPRYLVIGTGKKITLECSQTMGHDKMYWYQQDPGMELHLIHYSYGVNSTEKGDLSSESTVSRIRTEHFPLTLESARPSHTSQYLCASSLSGGNTGELFFGEGSRLTVL.

The chain uses TRBV5-1 and TRBJ2-7; 9 bases align to TRBD1. CDR1 is SGHRS and CDR2 is YFSETQ in the germline V gene. The V gene end was trimmed by 2 bases and the J gene end by 6 bases; junction bases not matched to a gene: 9. The CDR3 covers 15 residues. The CDR3 is CASSLLRDRVSEQYF. The CDR3 DNA is TGCGCCAGCAGCTTACTCCGGGACAGGGTCTCCGAGCAGTACTTC.

The chain's CDR3 is CASSYAMRGTSLTGYEQYF. In DNA, the CDR3 is TGTGCCAGCAGTTACGCCATGAGGGGGACTAGCCTGACGGGGTACGAGCAGTACTTC. V is TRBV6-2 or TRBV6-3 and J is TRBJ2-7; 9 bases align to TRBD2. The J segment lost 4 bases and the V segment lost 2 bases, leaving 18 bases of the junction unmatched. The CDR3 sequence is 19 residues long. Germline values: CDR1 MNHEY, CDR2 SVGEGT.

This clonotype was seen only a few times. CDR3 sequence (DNA): TGTGCCAGCAGCTCAACTAGCGGAGGGCACTCTGGGGCCAACGTCCTGACTTTC. It yields the protein CASSSTSGGHSGANVLTF. The chain carries TRBV7-9 and TRBJ2-6; 8 nucleotides line up with TRBD2. V lost 4 bases and J lost 0; bases outside the gene matches: 8. CDR3 length equals 18 residues. Germline V gene lookup returns CDR1 SEHNR and CDR2 FQNEAQ (reference sequence).

This clonotype was counted between two and nine times. The chain is built from TRBV6-6 and TRBJ1-4; possible D gene TRBD1, 5 bases. Germline V gene lookup returns CDR1 MNHNY and CDR2 SVGAGI (reference sequence). V was trimmed by 0 bases and J by 3 bases, leaving 8 bases between them. The CDR3 spans 15 residues. The CDR3: CASSYSGGSNEKLFF. The DNA of the CDR3 is TGTGCCAGCAGTTACTCGGGGGGATCTAATGAAAAACTGTTTTTT.

The CDR3 nucleotides are TGCAGTGCTCCCAGACATCGGACATACAATGAGCAGTTCTTC. The encoded protein is CSAPRHRTYNEQFF. The chain couples TRBV20-1 to TRBJ2-1; maybe TRBD1 (5 bases). Germline CDR1 reads DFQATT; CDR2 reads SNEGSKA (reference sequence). Trimming removed 5 bases at V and 4 bases at J, with 15 bases between. The CDR3 sequence is 14 residues long.

This sequence joins TRBV4-1 and TRBJ1-2; the match to TRBD1 covers 7 bases. Germline loops: CDR1 MGHRA, CDR2 YSYEKL. The V segment lost 3 bases and the J segment 8 bases; nucleotides outside the gene matches: 6. This CDR3 contains 13 residues. The CDR3 region has the DNA TGCGCCAGCAGCCAGGGGACAGCGGGGGGCTACACCTTC. Translation: CASSQGTAGGYTF.

This sequence joins TRBV9 and TRBJ1-1; a weak D match, TRBD1 (5 bases). The CDR3 is made up of 14 amino acids. Germline assignment: CDR1 SGDLS and CDR2 YYNGEE. With 0 bases removed from V and 4 bases from J, the gap between germline ends came to 10 bases. Here the CDR3 reads CASSVDWGSTEAFF. As DNA, the CDR3 is TGTGCCAGCAGCGTAGATTGGGGGAGCACTGAAGCTTTCTTT.